These 20 T cell receptor beta chains came from one sample sequenced in a study of blood T cell repertoires in COVID-19. Repertoires were generated with immunoSEQ multiplex PCR, while TCRdb's copy carries only in-frame clones and drops some. The data contain under 95,000 clones, roughly nine tenths of them singletons. The sample consisted of peripheral blood. Receptors were obtained from a man older than 75 in a cohort sampled during active COVID-19.

The chain combines TRBV11-3 with TRBJ2-1; maybe TRBD2 (5 bases). CDR3 length equals 16 residues. The V and J ends lost 4 bases and 4 bases respectively, with 17 bases between them. The germline V gene has CDR1 SGHNT and CDR2 YENEEA. The CDR3 nucleotides read TGTGCCAGCAGCTCGGGTCGAGCGGCTGGGTACAATGAGCAGTTCTTC. Translation: CASSSGRAAGYNEQFF.

This clone appeared a single time. The chain couples TRBV19 to TRBJ1-2; possibly TRBD1 for D (6 bases). CDR1 LNHDA and CDR2 SQIVND come from the germline V gene (reference sequence). V lost 5 bases and J lost 5, with 9 bases in between. The CDR3 loop spans 12 amino acids. In DNA, the CDR3 is TGTGCCAGTAGTGGACAGTCGTATGGCTACACCTTC. This gives the protein CASSGQSYGYTF.

This chain connects TRBV4-2 to TRBJ2-5; TRBD2 is a possible D gene (7 bases). The germline V and J ends were trimmed by 4 bases and 5 bases, with 14 bases remaining between them. This CDR3 has 14 amino acids. CDR1 and CDR2 (germline): LGHNA, YNFKEQ. CDR3 nucleotides: TGTGCCAGCAGCCCACAAGAGGGGGGGGAGACCCAGTACTTC. Its protein is CASSPQEGGETQYF.

This clone was recorded once. CDR3 sequence reads: CASSPSRGREQYF. In DNA, the CDR3 is TGTGCCAGCTCACCTTCCAGGGGGCGTGAGCAGTACTTC. The V and J genes are TRBV18 and TRBJ2-7; 8 bases are a match to TRBD1. The germline gives CDR1 KGHSH, CDR2 LQKENI. The CDR3 runs 13 residues. With 3 bases clipped from V and 7 bases from J, the junction kept 5 bases outside the gene matches.

This rearrangement joins TRBV7-2 to TRBJ1-4, with TRBD1 matching over 7 bases. Trimming took 1 base from V and 5 from J; bases not matched to a gene: 4. Germline loops: CDR1 SGHTA, CDR2 FQGNSA. The CDR3 length is 15 residues. CDR3 DNA: TGTGCCAGCAGCTTAGGGGGACAGCCGAATGAAAAACTGTTTTTT. Amino acids: CASSLGGQPNEKLFF.

This chain links TRBV6-5 with TRBJ2-7; 11 nucleotides agree with TRBD1. Germline CDR1 MNHEY, CDR2 SVGAGI. This CDR3 comprises 14 residues. V gave up 8 bases and J gave up 1 base; unmatched junction bases: 4. CDR3 in amino acids: CASGGTGGSYEQYF. The CDR3 coding sequence is TGTGCCAGCGGAGGGACAGGGGGTTCCTACGAGCAGTACTTC.

The chain has TRBV4-2 and TRBJ1-1, with no clear D. Germline assignment: CDR1 LGHNA and CDR2 YNFKEQ. CDR3 length: 16 amino acids. V was clipped by 0 bases and J by 4 bases, with 15 bases between them. The CDR3 is CASSQDPPGLFTEAFF. The DNA of the CDR3 is TGTGCCAGCAGCCAAGACCCCCCAGGCCTCTTCACTGAAGCTTTCTTT.

The V call is TRBV19, the J call TRBJ2-7, with a weak D call TRBD1 (5 bases). Trimming shortened V by 1 base and J by 3 bases, and 13 bases separated the two germline ends. The CDR3 sequence is 15 residues long. Germline lookup yields CDR1 LNHDA and CDR2 SQIVND (reference sequence). DNA of the CDR3: TGTGCCAGTAGTATAGTTTCAGGGCACAACTACGAGCAGTACTTC. Protein: CASSIVSGHNYEQYF.

The chain uses TRBV5-4 and TRBJ2-5; 13 positions agree with TRBD2. CDR3 length: 15 amino acids. Germline V CDR1 and CDR2: SGHNT, YYREEE (reference sequence). V shed 4 bases, J shed 4 bases, and the junction held 4 bases outside the gene matches. In DNA form, the CDR3 reads TGTGCCAGCAGCCATAGGACTAGCGGGGGAGAGACCCAGTACTTC. This translates into CASSHRTSGGETQYF.

The chain uses TRBV7-2 and TRBJ1-2; TRBD1 matches 8 bases. Germline-derived CDR1 and CDR2 are SGHTA and FQGNSA. The CDR3 extends over 14 amino acids. V gave up 5 bases and J gave up 2 bases; unmatched junction bases: 4. The CDR3 DNA sequence: TGTGCCAGCAGCCCGGGGGACAGGAACTATGGCTACACCTTC. It is translated as CASSPGDRNYGYTF.

V usage is TRBV28 and J usage is TRBJ2-7, with 8 bases matching TRBD1. Unmatched junction bases numbered 10, after V lost 5 bases and J lost 4 bases. Germline V gene data show CDR1 as MDHEN and CDR2 as SYDVKM. This CDR3 is built from 15 residues. CDR3 region: CASSATGELSYEQYV. Here the CDR3 DNA reads TGTGCCAGCAGTGCGACAGGGGAGCTTTCTTACGAGCAGTACGTC.

The chain couples TRBV3-1 (or the pseudogene TRBV3-2) to TRBJ2-7; TRBD2 agrees at 9 bases. The CDR3 loop spans 15 amino acids. CDR1 is LGHDT and CDR2 is YNNKEL in the germline V gene (reference sequence). V shed 1 base, J shed 1 base, and the junction held 2 bases outside the gene matches. CDR3 loop: CASSQGSGGSYEQYF. DNA of the CDR3: TGTGCCAGCAGCCAAGGTAGCGGGGGTTCCTACGAGCAGTACTTC.

The CDR3 sequence: CASSQDLLGSQEEAFF. The CDR3, as DNA: TGTGCCAGCAGCCAAGATCTTCTCGGCAGTCAGGAAGAAGCTTTCTTT. This chain uses TRBV4-2 with TRBJ1-1; D unresolved. The V and J ends lost 0 bases and 8 bases respectively, with 19 bases between them. This CDR3 region has 16 residues. The V gene's germline CDR1 is LGHNA and CDR2 YNFKEQ.

V gene TRBV7-6 combines with J gene TRBJ2-7, with 10 bases lining up with TRBD1. The germline V gene has CDR1 SGHVS and CDR2 FNYEAQ. Trimming at V came to 0 bases and at J to 4 bases, leaving 12 bases not matched to a gene. This CDR3 region has 18 residues. CDR3 loop: CASSLAPPDRGLLYEQYF. The CDR3 DNA reads as TGTGCCAGCAGCTTAGCGCCTCCCGACAGGGGGCTGTTGTACGAGCAGTACTTC.

The chain links TRBV25-1 to TRBJ2-1; 7 nucleotides agree with TRBD1. With V trimmed by 2 bases and J by 2 bases, 6 bases remained unmatched. This CDR3 has 16 residues. Germline V gene lookup returns CDR1 MGHDK and CDR2 SYGVNS. The CDR3 protein is CASSERGQVAYNEQFF. CDR3 nucleotide sequence: TGTGCCAGCAGTGAACGAGGACAGGTTGCCTACAATGAGCAGTTCTTC.

J is TRBJ2-1 and V is TRBV7-2, with TRBD2 as a possible D gene (6 bases). Germline values: CDR1 SGHTA, CDR2 FQGNSA. This CDR3 is 15 amino acids long. Trimming pared 2 bases from V and 3 bases from J, leaving 11 bases between. The CDR3 is CASSLYGGNYNEQFF. As DNA, the CDR3 is TGTGCCAGCAGCTTATACGGGGGAAACTACAATGAGCAGTTCTTC.

This sequence joins TRBV29-1 and TRBJ2-7; D is perhaps TRBD2 (6 bases). The length of the CDR3 is 12 residues. The V and J ends lost 4 bases and 9 bases respectively, with 16 bases between them. Germline values: CDR1 SQVTM, CDR2 ANQGSEA. The DNA of the CDR3 is TGCAGCGTTGGGGACTCTGAGTTCCTGCAGTACTTC. It is translated as CSVGDSEFLQYF.

The chain uses TRBV2 and TRBJ2-2, with 8 nucleotides matching TRBD1. Germline CDR1 reads SNHLY; CDR2 reads FYNNEI. The J segment lost 0 bases and the V segment lost 6 bases, leaving 6 bases of the junction unmatched. The CDR3 length is 16 residues. The CDR3 loop is CASRPQGASNTGELFF. The CDR3 DNA reads TGTGCCAGCAGACCTCAGGGGGCATCGAACACCGGGGAGCTGTTTTTT.

This CDR3 is CASSGSRTSGETQYF. The CDR3 region has the DNA TGTGCCAGCAGCGGATCCCGGACTAGCGGGGAGACCCAGTACTTC. The genes are TRBV5-8 and TRBJ2-5; 11 bases are a match to TRBD2. Germline loops: CDR1 SGHTS, CDR2 YDEGEE. This CDR3 is built from 15 residues. Trimming at V came to 4 bases and at J to 5 bases, leaving 7 bases not matched to a gene.

The DNA of the CDR3 is TGTGCCAGCAGCCCCGGGACAGGGGGCACAGATACGCAGTATTTT. Amino acids: CASSPGTGGTDTQYF. The chain carries TRBV11-3 and TRBJ2-3; 10 nucleotides agree with TRBD1. V shed 5 bases, J shed 1 base, and the junction held 3 bases outside the gene matches. CDR1 and CDR2 (germline): SGHNT, YENEEA. This CDR3 has 15 residues. The complete variable domain, with remaining parts taken from reference TRBV11-3 and TRBJ2-3, reads EAGVVQSPRYKIIEKKQPVAFWCNPISGHNTLYWYLQNLGQGPELLIRYENEEAVDDSQLPKDRFSAERLKGVDSTLKIQPAELGDSAVYLCASSPGTGGTDTQYFGPGTRLTVL.